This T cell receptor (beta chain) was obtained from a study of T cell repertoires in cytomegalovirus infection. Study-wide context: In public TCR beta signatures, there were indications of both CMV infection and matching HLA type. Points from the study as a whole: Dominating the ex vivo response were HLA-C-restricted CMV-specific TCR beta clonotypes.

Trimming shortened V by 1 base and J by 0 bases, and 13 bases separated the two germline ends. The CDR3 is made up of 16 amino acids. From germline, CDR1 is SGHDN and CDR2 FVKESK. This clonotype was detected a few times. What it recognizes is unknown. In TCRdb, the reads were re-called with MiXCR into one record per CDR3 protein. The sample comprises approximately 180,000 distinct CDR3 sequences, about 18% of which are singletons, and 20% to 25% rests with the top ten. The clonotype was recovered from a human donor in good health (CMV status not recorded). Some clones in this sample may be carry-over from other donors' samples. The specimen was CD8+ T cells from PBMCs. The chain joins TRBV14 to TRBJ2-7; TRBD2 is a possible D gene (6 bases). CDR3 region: CASSQGERVSSYEQYF. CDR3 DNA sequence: TGTGCCAGCAGCCAAGGCGAGCGGGTAAGCTCCTACGAGCAGTACTTC.